The 9 T cell receptor beta chains given below trace back to one sample, sequenced in a study of T cell responses to AZD1222 COVID-19 vaccine. Using immunoSEQ multiplex PCR, the repertoire was profiled, and TCRdb retains in-frame clones only, with some absent. The table has fewer than 150,000 clones, 70% to 90% seen once. The sample here was peripheral blood, taken on day 0 of AZD1222 vaccination. Every receptor here comes from an adult in good health.

The chain combines TRBV19 with TRBJ1-5; D possibly corresponds to TRBD1 (5 bases). Germline assignment: CDR1 LNHDA and CDR2 SQIVND (reference sequence). The V end lost 6 bases, the J end lost 5 bases, and 14 bases lay between the germline ends. This CDR3 has 14 amino acids. CDR3 in amino acids: CASRPWEGDQPQHF. CDR3 sequence (DNA): TGTGCCAGTAGGCCGTGGGAAGGGGATCAGCCCCAGCATTTT. The variable domain in full, with the rest retrieved from reference TRBV19 and TRBJ1-5, is DGGITQSPKYLFRKEGQNVTLSCEQNLNHDAMYWYRQDPGQGLRLIYYSQIVNDFQKGDIAEGYSVSREKKESFPLTVTSAQKNPTAFYLCASRPWEGDQPQHFGDGTRLSIL.

This clone was observed once. The DNA for the CDR3 is TGTGCCACCAGCAGAGATCGTGGGGTCTCCGCCCTCCACTTT. It codes for CATSRDRGVSALHF. V gene TRBV15 combines with J gene TRBJ1-6; no clear D gene. The V gene lost 0 bases and the J gene lost 14 bases, with 14 bases spanning the gap. The CDR3 extends over 14 amino acids. Germline V gene data show CDR1 as LNHNV and CDR2 as YYDKDF (reference sequence).

The J gene is TRBJ2-3, the V gene TRBV3-1 (or the pseudogene TRBV3-2), with TRBD1 as a possible D gene (6 bases). CDR3 length: 16 amino acids. Germline V lookup: CDR1 LGHDT, CDR2 YNNKEL (reference sequence). Trimming took 0 bases from V and 2 from J, leaving 12 bases between them. The CDR3 reads CASSQDRGGATDTQYF. The CDR3 DNA sequence: TGTGCCAGCAGCCAAGATCGAGGGGGAGCCACAGATACGCAGTATTTT.

The chain links TRBV5-5 to TRBJ2-5, with 8 nucleotides matching TRBD1. The CDR3 has 16 residues. Per the germline V gene, CDR1 is SGHKS and CDR2 is YYEKEE (reference sequence). Trimming at V came to 3 bases and at J to 5 bases, leaving 12 bases not matched to a gene. DNA for the CDR3: TGTGCCAGCAGCTCCACCTGGGCAGGGGGCATGGAGACCCAGTACTTC. Its translation is CASSSTWAGGMETQYF.

CDR3 DNA sequence: TGTGCCAGTAGTACCCCACAGGGGGCTGGCAATCAGCCCCAGCATTTT. It yields the protein CASSTPQGAGNQPQHF. The chain carries TRBV19 and TRBJ1-5, with 9 bases that match TRBD1. CDR1 and CDR2 from the germline V gene are LNHDA and SQIVND (reference sequence). V gave up 4 bases and J gave up 2 bases; unmatched junction bases: 6. This CDR3 has 16 residues.

This chain uses TRBV2 with TRBJ1-6, with 7 bases matching TRBD1. There are 14 residues in the CDR3. V was clipped by 11 bases and J by 1 base; unmatched bases: 5. Germline values: CDR1 SNHLY, CDR2 FYNNEI. CDR3 protein: CADRVGSYNSPLHF. Written as DNA, the CDR3 is TGTGCCGACAGGGTTGGGTCCTATAATTCACCCCTCCACTTT.

J is TRBJ2-6 and V is TRBV19; D is uncertain. The germline gives CDR1 LNHDA, CDR2 SQIVND (reference sequence). V was cut by 5 bases and J by 3 bases, with 8 bases left in between. The CDR3 totals 14 residues. The CDR3 sequence: CASSPYGGANVLTF. DNA of the CDR3: TGTGCCAGTAGTCCCTATGGTGGGGCCAACGTCCTGACTTTC.

This sequence joins TRBV7-3 and TRBJ2-2; D may match TRBD1 or TRBD2 (5 bases each). Germline V gives CDR1 SGHTA, CDR2 FQGTGA. Deletions cut 4 bases from V and 10 bases from J, with 16 bases between. This CDR3 spans 14 amino acids. This CDR3 is CASSSAGTQKELFF. CDR3 nucleotides: TGTGCCAGCAGCTCCGCCGGGACCCAAAAGGAGCTGTTTTTT. Filled out from reference TRBV7-3 and TRBJ2-2, the complete variable domain reads GAGVSQTPSNKVTEKGKYVELRCDPISGHTALYWYRQSLGQGPEFLIYFQGTGAADDSGLPNDRFFAVRPEGSVSTLKIQRTERGDSAVYLCASSSAGTQKELFFGEGSRLTVL.

J is TRBJ2-7 and V is TRBV6-2 or TRBV6-3; D is perhaps TRBD1 (6 bases). Trimming left V 2 bases short and J 2 bases short, with 16 bases between. Per germline, CDR1 MNHEY and CDR2 SVGEGT. The CDR3 sequence is 16 residues long. CDR3 sequence (DNA): TGTGCCAGCAGTTACGGAGGACAGTTAGGGACCTACGAGCAGTACTTC. Its protein is CASSYGGQLGTYEQYF.